This is a list of T cell receptor beta chains from one sample in a study of cytomegalovirus exposure and HLA in healthy donors. The data were produced by immunoSEQ multiplex PCR, yet TCRdb's version contains in-frame clones alone and is incomplete. This table holds 90,000 to 120,000 clones, around 69% found once. Sequencing was carried out using PBMCs. The receptors stem from a man between 18 and 35 years old in good health and CMV-seronegative. CDR3s include the opening cysteine and the closing phenylalanine or tryptophan. Each record gives: CDR3 protein, J gene, CDR3 length, V gene.

CASSLDLGGTGPADEQFF TRBJ2-1 18 TRBV7-9
CASSLEKDRVDTEAFF TRBJ1-1 16 TRBV7-2
CASSQVVSGGVDTQYF TRBJ2-3 16 TRBV4-3
CASSEDSNNEQFF TRBJ2-1 13 TRBV6-4
CASSAGEGYEQYF TRBJ2-7 13 TRBV19
CASSITSDGEQFF TRBJ2-1 13 TRBV5-1
CASSPGTGGSYNEQFF TRBJ2-1 16 TRBV18
CASSLEGSPEAFF TRBJ1-1 13 TRBV5-5
CARAFLYEQYF TRBJ2-7 11 TRBV21-1
CASSSTSSEQYF TRBJ2-7 12 TRBV5-6
CASRLQVYSNQPQHF TRBJ1-5 15 TRBV6-5
CASSLLTTTNEKLFF TRBJ1-4 15 TRBV28
CASSPPPDKTGTQETQYF TRBJ2-5 18 TRBV18
CASSLGVEVVGYTF TRBJ1-2 14 TRBV7-9
CASSLGYRGTRDEQFF TRBJ2-1 16 TRBV5-1
CASRTGVVTDTQYF TRBJ2-3 14 TRBV6-5
CASSLAGTGGNSPLHF TRBJ1-6 16 TRBV5-1
CASSDGGGEGNTEAFF TRBJ1-1 16 TRBV27
CASSPGTSNNEQFF TRBJ2-1 14 TRBV7-7
CASSWGTGGEQFF TRBJ2-1 13 TRBV11-2